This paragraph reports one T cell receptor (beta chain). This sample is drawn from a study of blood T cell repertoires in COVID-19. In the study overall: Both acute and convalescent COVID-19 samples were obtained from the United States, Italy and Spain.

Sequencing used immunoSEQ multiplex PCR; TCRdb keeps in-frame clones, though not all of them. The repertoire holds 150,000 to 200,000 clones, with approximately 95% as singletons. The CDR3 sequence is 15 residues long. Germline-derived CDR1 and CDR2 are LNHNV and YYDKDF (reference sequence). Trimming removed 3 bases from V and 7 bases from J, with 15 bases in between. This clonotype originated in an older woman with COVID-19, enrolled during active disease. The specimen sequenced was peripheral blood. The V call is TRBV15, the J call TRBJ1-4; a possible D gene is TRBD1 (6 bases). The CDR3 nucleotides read TGTGCCACCAGCAGGGAAAGGGGGATCGGTGAAAAACTGTTTTTT. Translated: CATSRERGIGEKLFF.